The sequence of this T cell receptor beta chain was determined in a study of beta chain features in type 1 diabetes. About the study: The examined sorted cells totaled about 110 million across samples.

This clone was recorded only once. Its antigen is not identified. Study outcomes and limitations: Type 1 diabetes patients showed a moderate but significant shortening of TCRB CDR3s in all four CD4+ subsets. Sampled from patients, naive, central memory and Treg TCRB repertoires appeared more similar than those sampled from healthy donors.

What was sequenced were expressed TCRB transcripts, since all of the isolated RNA had been reverse transcribed. Clones were sequenced by immunoSEQ multiplex PCR, and TCRdb holds only the in-frame ones, with some missing. Of under 900,000 clones detected, roughly 15% appear once; the ten largest clones hold 0.02% to 0.025%. This CDR3 region has 15 residues. Per germline, CDR1 SEHNR and CDR2 FQNEAQ (reference sequence). V was pared by 4 bases and J by 0 bases, with 10 bases between. The sequence was obtained from a woman younger than 30 in good health. The chain has TRBV7-9 and TRBJ1-3; a possible D gene is TRBD1 (6 bases). The sequenced sample was naive CD4+ T cells from blood. The chain's CDR3 is CASSSQGSSGNTIYF. CDR3 coding DNA: TGTGCCAGCAGCTCACAGGGAAGCTCTGGAAACACCATATATTTT.